This T cell receptor (beta chain) appears in the sequencing data of a study of OX40 agonist ivuxolimab in advanced cancers. Study information: Dose-escalation cases comprised hepatocellular carcinoma, melanoma, renal cell or head and neck cancer.

This clone has more than one count but fewer than ten. Sequencing used immunoSEQ multiplex PCR; TCRdb keeps in-frame clones, though not all of them. The profile covers around 100,000 clones, with 95% to 96% appearing a single time and around 2% taken by the ten largest. CDR3 length: 13 amino acids. Trimming removed 6 bases at V and 0 bases at J, with 6 bases between. Germline V gene data show CDR1 as LNHDA and CDR2 as SQIVND (reference sequence). The chain combines TRBV19 with TRBJ1-5; no clear D gene. This receptor was obtained from an adult with an advanced solid tumor such as melanoma, head and neck, liver or kidney cancer. The specimen comprised CD4+ or CD8+ T cells sorted from blood, sampled in a trial of the OX40 agonist ivuxolimab. The CDR3 here is CASSLNSNQPQHF. CDR3 DNA: TGTGCCAGTAGCTTAAATAGCAATCAGCCCCAGCATTTT.